This record looks at one T cell receptor beta chain sequence and its context. Generated by immunoSEQ multiplex PCR, the TCRdb table keeps only in-frame clones and is missing some. The table includes 50,000 to 65,000 clones, approximately 90% detected once. The sample belongs to a study of control samples from healthy donors and cancer patients. Germline V gene lookup returns CDR1 SGHTA and CDR2 FQGNSA. There are 15 residues in the CDR3. V was pared by 5 bases and J by 6 bases, with 9 bases of the junction left unmatched. This sequence joins TRBV7-2 and TRBJ1-4; TRBD1 matches at 7 bases. Input material: PBMCs. The receptor's source is a man aged 30 to 45 with colorectal cancer. The CDR3 DNA follows: TGTGCCAGCAGCCTTAGGGCACAGGGGTATGAAAAACTGTTTTTT. Translation: CASSLRAQGYEKLFF. The full variable domain, its missing parts supplied by reference TRBV7-2 and TRBJ1-4, is GAGVSQSPSNKVTEKGKDVELRCDPISGHTALYWYRQSLGQGLEFLIYFQGNSAPDKSGLPSDRFSAERTGGSVSTLTIQRTQQEDSAVYLCASSLRAQGYEKLFFGSGTQLSVL.